Reported below is one T cell receptor beta chain. The data belong to a study of blood T cell repertoires in COVID-19. Study details: Sites in the United States, Italy and Spain provided acute and convalescent COVID-19 samples.

This CDR3 is 13 amino acids long. Germline lookup yields CDR1 SNHLY and CDR2 FYNNEI. Trimming removed 6 bases from V and 5 bases from J, with 11 bases in between. In the source study's methods: Scientists estimated how many nucleated cells there were by amplifying reference gene primers. Here immunoSEQ multiplex PCR was the method, and the copy in TCRdb shows in-frame clones only, minus some. V and J calls and clone size follow that table, whereas D and trimming were derived from the DNA. The data hold under 300,000 clones, with 86% observed a single time. Material: peripheral blood. The receptor's source is an elderly man with acute or convalescent COVID-19. V and J are TRBV2 and TRBJ1-5, with TRBD1 as a possible D gene (5 bases). The CDR3 reads CASRRGRDQPQHF. The CDR3, as DNA: TGTGCCAGCAGGCGGGGGAGGGATCAGCCCCAGCATTTT.